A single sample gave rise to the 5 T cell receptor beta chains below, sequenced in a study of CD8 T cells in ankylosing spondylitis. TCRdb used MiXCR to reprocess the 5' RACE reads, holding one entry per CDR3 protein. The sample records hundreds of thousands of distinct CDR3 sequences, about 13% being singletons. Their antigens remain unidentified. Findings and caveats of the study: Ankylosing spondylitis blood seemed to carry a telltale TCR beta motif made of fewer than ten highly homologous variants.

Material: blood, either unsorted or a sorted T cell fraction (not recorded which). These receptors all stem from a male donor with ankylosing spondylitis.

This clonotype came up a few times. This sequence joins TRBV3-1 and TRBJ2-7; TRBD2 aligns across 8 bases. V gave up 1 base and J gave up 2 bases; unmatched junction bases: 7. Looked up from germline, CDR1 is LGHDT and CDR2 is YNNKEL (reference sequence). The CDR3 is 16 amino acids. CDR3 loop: CASSQVLLAGPYEQYF. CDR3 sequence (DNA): TGTGCCAGCAGCCAAGTGTTGCTAGCGGGCCCCTACGAGCAGTACTTC.

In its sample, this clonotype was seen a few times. CDR3 region: CASSSRQGAGGLQETQYF. CDR3 DNA sequence: TGTGCCAGCAGCTCACGTCAGGGAGCAGGGGGACTCCAAGAGACCCAGTACTTC. The gene calls are TRBV7-7 and TRBJ2-5; a weak D match, TRBD1 (7 bases). Germline CDR1 SSHAT, CDR2 FNYEAQ (reference sequence). The CDR3 length is 18 residues. The ends were cut back, 4 bases at V and 1 base at J, with 22 bases in the middle.

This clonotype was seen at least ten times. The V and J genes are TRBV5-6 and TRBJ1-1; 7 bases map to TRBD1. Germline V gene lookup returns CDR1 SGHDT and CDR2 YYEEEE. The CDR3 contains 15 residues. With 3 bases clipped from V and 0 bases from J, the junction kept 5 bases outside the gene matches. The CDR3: CASSSQGQLNTEAFF. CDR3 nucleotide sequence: TGTGCCAGCAGCTCCCAGGGACAGTTGAACACTGAAGCTTTCTTT.

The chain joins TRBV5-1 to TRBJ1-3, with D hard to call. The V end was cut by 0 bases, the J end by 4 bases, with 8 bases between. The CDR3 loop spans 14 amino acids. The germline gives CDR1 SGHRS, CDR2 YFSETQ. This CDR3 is CASSLEAGGNTIYF. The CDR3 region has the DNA TGCGCCAGCAGCTTGGAGGCGGGAGGAAACACCATATATTTT.

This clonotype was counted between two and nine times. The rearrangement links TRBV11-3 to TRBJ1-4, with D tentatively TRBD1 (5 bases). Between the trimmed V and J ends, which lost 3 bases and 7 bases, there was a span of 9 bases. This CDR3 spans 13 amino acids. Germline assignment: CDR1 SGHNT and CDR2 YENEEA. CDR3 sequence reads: CASSFKGREKLFF. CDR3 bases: TGTGCCAGCAGCTTCAAGGGACGTGAAAAACTGTTTTTT.